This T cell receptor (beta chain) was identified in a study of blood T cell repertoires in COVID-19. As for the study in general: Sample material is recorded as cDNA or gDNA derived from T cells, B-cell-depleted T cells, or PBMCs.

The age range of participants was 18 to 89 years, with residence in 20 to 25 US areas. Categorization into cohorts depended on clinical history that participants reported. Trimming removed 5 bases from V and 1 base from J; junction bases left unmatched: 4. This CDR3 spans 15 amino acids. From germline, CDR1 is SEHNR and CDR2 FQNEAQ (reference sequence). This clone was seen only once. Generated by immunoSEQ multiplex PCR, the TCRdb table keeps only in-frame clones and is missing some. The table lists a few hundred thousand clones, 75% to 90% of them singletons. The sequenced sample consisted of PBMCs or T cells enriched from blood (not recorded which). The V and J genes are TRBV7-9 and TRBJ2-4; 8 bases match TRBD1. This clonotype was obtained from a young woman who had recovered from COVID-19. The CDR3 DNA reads TGTGCCAGCAGCGAAAGACAGGGGGCCAAAAACATTCAGTACTTC. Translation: CASSERQGAKNIQYF.